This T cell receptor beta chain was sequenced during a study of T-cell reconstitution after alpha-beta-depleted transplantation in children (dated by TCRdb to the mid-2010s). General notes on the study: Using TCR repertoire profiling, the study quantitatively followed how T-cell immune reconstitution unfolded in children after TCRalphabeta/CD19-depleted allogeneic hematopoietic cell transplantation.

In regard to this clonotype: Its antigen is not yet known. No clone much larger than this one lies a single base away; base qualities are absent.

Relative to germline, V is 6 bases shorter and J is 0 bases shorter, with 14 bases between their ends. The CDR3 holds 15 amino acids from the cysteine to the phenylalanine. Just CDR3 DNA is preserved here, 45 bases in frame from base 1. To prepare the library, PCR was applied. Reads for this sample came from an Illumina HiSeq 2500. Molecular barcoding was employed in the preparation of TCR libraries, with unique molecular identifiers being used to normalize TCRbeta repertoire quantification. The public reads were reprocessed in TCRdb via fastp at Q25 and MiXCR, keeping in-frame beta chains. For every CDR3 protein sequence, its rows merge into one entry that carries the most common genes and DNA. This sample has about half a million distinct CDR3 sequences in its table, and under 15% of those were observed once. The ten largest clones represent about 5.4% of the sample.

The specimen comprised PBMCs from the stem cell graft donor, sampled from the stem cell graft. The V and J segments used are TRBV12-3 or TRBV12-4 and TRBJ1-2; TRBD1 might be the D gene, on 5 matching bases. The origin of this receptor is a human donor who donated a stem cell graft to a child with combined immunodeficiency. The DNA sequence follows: TGTGCCAGCAGCGGGACTGCCCTAGCTAACTATGGCTACACCTTC. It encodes CASSGTALANYGYTF.